The clone carrying this TCR beta chain appeared many times. The source of the sample is a study of T cells in Graves' hyperthyroidism and ophthalmopathy. The source material, RNA transcripts, was used to amplify TCR beta CDR3 regions. The TCR CDR3 was amplified in a first-round RT-PCR using the HTBI primer set. TCRdb called the multiplex PCR reads again in MiXCR, with one record for every CDR3 protein. The table has hundreds of thousands of distinct CDR3 sequences, around 15% seen once; the top ten hold roughly 10%. What was sequenced was blood. This clonotype was obtained from a woman aged 18-35 years with Graves' hyperthyroidism.

The CDR3 sequence is CATSRDREGSYEQYF. The CDR3 coding sequence is TGTGCCACCAGCAGAGACAGGGAGGGGTCCTACGAGCAGTACTTC. This chain connects TRBV15 to TRBJ2-7, with 7 bases lining up with TRBD2. Germline trimming cut 0 bases from V and 1 base from J; bases unmatched to any gene: 3. The CDR3 spans 15 residues. The germline V gene has CDR1 LNHNV and CDR2 YYDKDF (reference sequence).